The present T cell receptor beta chain was sequenced within a study of blood T cell repertoires in COVID-19. About the study: Spain, Italy and the United States supplied samples that represented acute and convalescent COVID-19. PBMCs, B-cell-depleted T cells, or T cells were the source of the cDNA or gDNA that made up the material.

Original data processing: Counts of nucleated cells, estimated from reference gene primer amplification, were obtained. Data came from immunoSEQ multiplex PCR; TCRdb stores just in-frame clones and leaves some out. Clone size and the V and J calls come from that table; the DNA yielded D and trimming. The table has tens of thousands of clones, approximately 84% seen once. The V gene's germline CDR1 is SGHDT and CDR2 YYEEEE. Trimming removed 0 bases from V and 4 bases from J, with 16 bases in between. The CDR3 has 16 residues. This rearrangement joins TRBV5-6 to TRBJ1-1; the D is unclear. The sequence was collected from a man aged 55 to 70 with acute or convalescent COVID-19. The specimen was peripheral blood. The CDR3 bases are TGTGCCAGCAGCTTGGGGACTGCAGGCTCGCTCACTGAAGCTTTCTTT. Translation: CASSLGTAGSLTEAFF.